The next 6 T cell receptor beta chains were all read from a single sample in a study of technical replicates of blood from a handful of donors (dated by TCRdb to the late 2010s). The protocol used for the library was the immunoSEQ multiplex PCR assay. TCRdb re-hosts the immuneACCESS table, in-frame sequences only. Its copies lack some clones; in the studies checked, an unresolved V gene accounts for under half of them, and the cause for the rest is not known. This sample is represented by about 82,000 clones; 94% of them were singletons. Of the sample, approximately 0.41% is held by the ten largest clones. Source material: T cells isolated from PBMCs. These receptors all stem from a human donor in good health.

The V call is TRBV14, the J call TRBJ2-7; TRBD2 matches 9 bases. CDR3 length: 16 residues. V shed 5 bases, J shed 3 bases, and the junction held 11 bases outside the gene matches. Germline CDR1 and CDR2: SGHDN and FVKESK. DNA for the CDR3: TGTGCCAGCAGCTCGACGAGACTAGCGGTAAACTACGAGCAGTACTTC. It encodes CASSSTRLAVNYEQYF.

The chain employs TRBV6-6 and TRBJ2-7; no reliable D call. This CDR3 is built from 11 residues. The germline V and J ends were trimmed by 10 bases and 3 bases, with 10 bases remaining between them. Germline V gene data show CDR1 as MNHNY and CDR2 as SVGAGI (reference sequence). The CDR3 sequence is CATTRNYEQYF. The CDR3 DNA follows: TGTGCCACCACGAGGAACTACGAGCAGTACTTC.

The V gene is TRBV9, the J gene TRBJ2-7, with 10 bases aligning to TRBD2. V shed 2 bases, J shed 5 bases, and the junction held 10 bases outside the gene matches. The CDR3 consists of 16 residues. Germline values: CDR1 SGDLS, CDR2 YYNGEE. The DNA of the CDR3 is TGTGCCAGCAGCGTGGGACTAGCGTCACCCCTCAACGAGCAGTACTTC. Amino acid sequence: CASSVGLASPLNEQYF.

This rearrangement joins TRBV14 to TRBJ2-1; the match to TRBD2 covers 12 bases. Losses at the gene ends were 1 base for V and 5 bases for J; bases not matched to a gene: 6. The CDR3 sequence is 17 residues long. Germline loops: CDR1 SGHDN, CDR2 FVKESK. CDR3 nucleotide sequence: TGTGCCAGCAGCCAAGTTGGGCTAGCGGGGGGGGACAATGAGCAGTTCTTC. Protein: CASSQVGLAGGDNEQFF. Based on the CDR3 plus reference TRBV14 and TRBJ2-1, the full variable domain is EAGVTQFPSHSVIEKGQTVTLRCDPISGHDNLYWYRRVMGKEIKFLLHFVKESKQDESGMPNNRFLAERTGGTYSTLKVQPAELEDSGVYFCASSQVGLAGGDNEQFFGPGTRLTVL.

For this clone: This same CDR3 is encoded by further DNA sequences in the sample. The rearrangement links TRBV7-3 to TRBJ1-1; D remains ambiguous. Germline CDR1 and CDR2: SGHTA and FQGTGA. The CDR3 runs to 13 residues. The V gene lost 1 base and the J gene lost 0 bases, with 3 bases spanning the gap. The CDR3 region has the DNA TGTGCCAGCAGCTTAAGCGTGAACACTGAAGCTTTCTTT. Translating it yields CASSLSVNTEAFF.

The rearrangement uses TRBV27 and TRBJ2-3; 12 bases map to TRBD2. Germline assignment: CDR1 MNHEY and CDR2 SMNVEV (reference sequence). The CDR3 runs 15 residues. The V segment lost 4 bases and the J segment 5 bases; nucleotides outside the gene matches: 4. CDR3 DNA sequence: TGTGCCAGCAGTTCGCGACTAGCGGGAGAAGATACGCAGTATTTT. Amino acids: CASSSRLAGEDTQYF.